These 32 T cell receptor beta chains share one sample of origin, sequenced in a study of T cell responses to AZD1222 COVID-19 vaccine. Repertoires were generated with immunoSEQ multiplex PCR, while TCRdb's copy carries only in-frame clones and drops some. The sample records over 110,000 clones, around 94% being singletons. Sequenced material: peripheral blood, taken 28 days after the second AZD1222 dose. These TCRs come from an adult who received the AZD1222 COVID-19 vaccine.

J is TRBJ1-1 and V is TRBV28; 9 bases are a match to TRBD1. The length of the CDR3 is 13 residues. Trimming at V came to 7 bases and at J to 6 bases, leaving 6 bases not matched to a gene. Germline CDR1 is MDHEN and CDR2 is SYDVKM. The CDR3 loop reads CASTLGQGPEAFF. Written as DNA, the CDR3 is TGTGCCAGCACCTTGGGACAGGGCCCTGAAGCTTTCTTT.

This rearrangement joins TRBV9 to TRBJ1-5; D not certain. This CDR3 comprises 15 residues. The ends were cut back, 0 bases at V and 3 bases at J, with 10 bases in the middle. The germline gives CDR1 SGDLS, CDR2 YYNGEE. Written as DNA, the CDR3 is TGTGCCAGCAGCGTAGTAGGAGGGCTCAATCAGCCCCAGCATTTT. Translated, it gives CASSVVGGLNQPQHF.

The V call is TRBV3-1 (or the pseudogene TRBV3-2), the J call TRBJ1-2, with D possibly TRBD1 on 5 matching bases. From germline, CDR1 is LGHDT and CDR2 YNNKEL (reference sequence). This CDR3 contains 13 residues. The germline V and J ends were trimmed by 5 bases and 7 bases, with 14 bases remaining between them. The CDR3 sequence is CASSSGAESGYTF. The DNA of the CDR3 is TGTGCCAGCAGCTCCGGGGCCGAGAGTGGCTACACCTTC.

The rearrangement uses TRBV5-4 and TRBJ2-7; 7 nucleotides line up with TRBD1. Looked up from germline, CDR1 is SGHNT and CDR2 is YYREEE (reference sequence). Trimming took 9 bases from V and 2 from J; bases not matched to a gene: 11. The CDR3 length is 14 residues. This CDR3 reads CATNEQGSPYEQYF. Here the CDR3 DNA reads TGTGCCACCAATGAACAGGGGAGTCCCTACGAGCAGTACTTC.

The CDR3 DNA sequence: TGTGCCAGCAGTTCACAGGGAGATGGCTACACCTTC. This gives the protein CASSSQGDGYTF. This chain connects TRBV12-3 or TRBV12-4 to TRBJ1-2; D perhaps matches TRBD1 (6 bases). This CDR3 spans 12 amino acids. V gave up 4 bases and J gave up 6 bases, with 9 bases separating them.

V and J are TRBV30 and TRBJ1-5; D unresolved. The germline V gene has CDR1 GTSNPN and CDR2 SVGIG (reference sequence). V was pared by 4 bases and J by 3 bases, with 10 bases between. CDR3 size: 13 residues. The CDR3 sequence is CAWTGSDNQPQHF. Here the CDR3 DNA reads TGTGCCTGGACGGGGTCCGACAATCAGCCCCAGCATTTT.

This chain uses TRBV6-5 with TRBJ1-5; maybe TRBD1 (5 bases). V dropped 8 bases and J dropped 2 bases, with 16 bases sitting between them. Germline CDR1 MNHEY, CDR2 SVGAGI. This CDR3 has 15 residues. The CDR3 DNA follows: TGTGCCAGCTTTCGGGGAAGGGGTCGCAATCAGCCCCAGCATTTT. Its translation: CASFRGRGRNQPQHF.

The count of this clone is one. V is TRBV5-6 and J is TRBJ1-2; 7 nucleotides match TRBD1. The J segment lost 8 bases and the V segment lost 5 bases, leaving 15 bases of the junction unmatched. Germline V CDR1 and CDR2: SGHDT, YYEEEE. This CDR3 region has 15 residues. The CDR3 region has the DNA TGTGCCAGCAGATCCGGGACAGTAACTCATTTGGGCTACACCTTC. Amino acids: CASRSGTVTHLGYTF.

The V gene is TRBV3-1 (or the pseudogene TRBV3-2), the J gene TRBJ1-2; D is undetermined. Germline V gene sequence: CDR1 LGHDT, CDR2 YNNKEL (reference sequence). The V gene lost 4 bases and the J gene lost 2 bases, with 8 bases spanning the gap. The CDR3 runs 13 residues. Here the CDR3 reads CASSRGRNYGYTF. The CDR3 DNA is TGTGCCAGCAGCCGTGGACGGAACTATGGCTACACCTTC.

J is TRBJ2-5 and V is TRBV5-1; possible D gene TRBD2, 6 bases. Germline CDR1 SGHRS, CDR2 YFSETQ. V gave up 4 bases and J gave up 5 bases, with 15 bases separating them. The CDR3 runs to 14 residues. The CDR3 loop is CASSAGSRGETQYF. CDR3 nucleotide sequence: TGCGCCAGCAGCGCGGGGAGTAGGGGCGAGACCCAGTACTTC.

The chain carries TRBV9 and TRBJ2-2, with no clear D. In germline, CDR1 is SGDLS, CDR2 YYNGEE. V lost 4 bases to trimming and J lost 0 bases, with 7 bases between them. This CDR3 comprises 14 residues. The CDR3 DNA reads TGTGCCAGCAGCACCCGAGCGAACACCGGGGAGCTGTTTTTT. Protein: CASSTRANTGELFF.

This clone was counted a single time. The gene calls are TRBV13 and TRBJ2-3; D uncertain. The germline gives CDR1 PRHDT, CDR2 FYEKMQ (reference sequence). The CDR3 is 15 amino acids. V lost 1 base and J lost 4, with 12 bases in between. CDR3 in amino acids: CASSLALVYADTQYF. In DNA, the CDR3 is TGTGCCAGCAGCTTAGCGCTAGTGTATGCAGATACGCAGTATTTT.

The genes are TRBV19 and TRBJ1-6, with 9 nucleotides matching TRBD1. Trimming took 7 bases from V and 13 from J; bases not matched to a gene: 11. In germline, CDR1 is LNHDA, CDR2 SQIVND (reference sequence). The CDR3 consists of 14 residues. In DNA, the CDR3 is TGTGCCAGTACCCCCGGGACAGGGTTTTCCCCCCTCCACTTT. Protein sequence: CASTPGTGFSPLHF.

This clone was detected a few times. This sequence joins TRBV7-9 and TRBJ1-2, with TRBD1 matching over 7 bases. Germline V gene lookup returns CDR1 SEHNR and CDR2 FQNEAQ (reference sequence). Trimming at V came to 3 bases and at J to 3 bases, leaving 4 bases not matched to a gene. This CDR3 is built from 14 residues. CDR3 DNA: TGTGCCAGCAGCTTTAGCGGGACAGACTATGGCTACACCTTC. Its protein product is CASSFSGTDYGYTF.

The CDR3 is CASSQDGRAHGQAFF. In nucleotides, the CDR3 is TGTGCCAGCAGCCAAGATGGCAGGGCCCACGGACAAGCTTTCTTT. The rearrangement joins TRBV3-1 (or the pseudogene TRBV3-2) to TRBJ1-1; D possibly corresponds to TRBD1 (5 bases). Germline CDR1 and CDR2: LGHDT and YNNKEL (reference sequence). Trimming left V 0 bases short and J 9 bases short, with 17 bases between. The CDR3 runs 15 residues.

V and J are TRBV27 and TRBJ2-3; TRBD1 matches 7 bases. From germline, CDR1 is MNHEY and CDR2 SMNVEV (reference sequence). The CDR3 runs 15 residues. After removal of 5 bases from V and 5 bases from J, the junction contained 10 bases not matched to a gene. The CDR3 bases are TGTGCCAGCAGTCCGCGGACAGGAGTGGAAGATACGCAGTATTTT. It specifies CASSPRTGVEDTQYF.

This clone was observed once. In nucleotides, the CDR3 is TGTGCCAGTACCAATCCCTCCGCGACCCAGTACTTC. Its protein product is CASTNPSATQYF. This sequence joins TRBV19 and TRBJ2-5; D is ambiguous. CDR3 length: 12 amino acids. V gave up 7 bases and J gave up 7 bases, with 13 bases separating them. Germline CDR1 is LNHDA and CDR2 is SQIVND (reference sequence).

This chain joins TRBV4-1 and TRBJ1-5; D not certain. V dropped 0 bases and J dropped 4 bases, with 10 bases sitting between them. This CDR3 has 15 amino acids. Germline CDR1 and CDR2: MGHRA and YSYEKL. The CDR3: CASSQDLALNQPQHF. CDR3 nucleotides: TGCGCCAGCAGCCAAGATTTGGCCTTAAATCAGCCCCAGCATTTT.

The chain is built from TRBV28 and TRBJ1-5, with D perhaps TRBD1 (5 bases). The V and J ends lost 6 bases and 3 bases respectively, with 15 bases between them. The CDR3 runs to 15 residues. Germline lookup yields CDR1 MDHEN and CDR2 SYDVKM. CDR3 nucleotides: TGTGCCAGCAGACGCCGGGGGGTATACAATCAGCCCCAGCATTTT. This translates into CASRRRGVYNQPQHF.

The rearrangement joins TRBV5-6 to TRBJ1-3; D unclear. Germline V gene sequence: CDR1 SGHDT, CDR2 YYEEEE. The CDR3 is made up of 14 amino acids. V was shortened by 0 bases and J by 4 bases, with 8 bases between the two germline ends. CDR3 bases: TGTGCCAGCAGCTTGGTCAACAAGGGAAACACCATATATTTT. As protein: CASSLVNKGNTIYF.

The chain's CDR3 is CASSLGVGTQTTNEKLFF. The DNA of the CDR3 is TGCGCCAGCAGCCTAGGGGTGGGGACACAGACAACTAATGAAAAACTGTTTTTT. The chain couples TRBV4-1 to TRBJ1-4, with a tentative D call TRBD1 (6 bases). In germline, CDR1 is MGHRA, CDR2 YSYEKL. This CDR3 is 18 amino acids long. The ends were cut back, 4 bases at V and 0 bases at J, with 18 bases in the middle.

The CDR3, as DNA: TGCGCCAGCAGCCCAGAGACAGGGGGCACTGAAGCTTTCTTT. Its translation: CASSPETGGTEAFF. This chain links TRBV4-1 with TRBJ1-1; TRBD1 aligns across 9 bases. The CDR3 extends over 14 amino acids. The germline gives CDR1 MGHRA, CDR2 YSYEKL. V lost 4 bases, J lost 4 bases, and 4 bases stayed unmatched.

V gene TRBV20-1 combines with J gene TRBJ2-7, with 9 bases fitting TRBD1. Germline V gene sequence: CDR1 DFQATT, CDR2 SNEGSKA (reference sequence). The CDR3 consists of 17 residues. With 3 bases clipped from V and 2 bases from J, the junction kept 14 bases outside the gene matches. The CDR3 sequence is CSASARGRTGDPYEQYV. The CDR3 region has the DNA TGCAGTGCTAGTGCTAGGGGAAGGACAGGGGATCCCTACGAGCAGTACGTC.

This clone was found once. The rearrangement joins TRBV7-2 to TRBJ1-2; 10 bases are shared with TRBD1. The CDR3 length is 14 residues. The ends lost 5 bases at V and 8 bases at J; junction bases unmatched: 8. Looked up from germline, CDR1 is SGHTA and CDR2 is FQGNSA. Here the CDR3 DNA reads TGTGCCAGCAGCCCCGGACAGGGGGTTTGGGGCTACACCTTC. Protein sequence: CASSPGQGVWGYTF.

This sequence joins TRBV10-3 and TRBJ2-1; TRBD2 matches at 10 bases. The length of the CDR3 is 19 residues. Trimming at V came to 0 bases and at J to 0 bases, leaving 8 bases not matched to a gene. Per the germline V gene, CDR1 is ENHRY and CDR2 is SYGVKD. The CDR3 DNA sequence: TGTGCCATCAGTGAGTCGAAAGGACTAGCGGTTAGCTCCTACAATGAGCAGTTCTTC. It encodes CAISESKGLAVSSYNEQFF.

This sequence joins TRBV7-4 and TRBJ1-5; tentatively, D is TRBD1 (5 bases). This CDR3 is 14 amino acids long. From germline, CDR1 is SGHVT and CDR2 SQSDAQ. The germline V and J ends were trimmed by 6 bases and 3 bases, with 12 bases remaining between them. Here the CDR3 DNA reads TGTGCCAGCAGACGACGACAGCCCAATCAGCCCCAGCATTTT. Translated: CASRRRQPNQPQHF.

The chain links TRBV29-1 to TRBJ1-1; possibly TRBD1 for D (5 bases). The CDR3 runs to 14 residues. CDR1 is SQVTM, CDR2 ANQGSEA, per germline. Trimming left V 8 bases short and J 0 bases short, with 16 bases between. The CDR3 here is CSFEGVALNTEAFF. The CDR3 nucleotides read TGCAGCTTCGAAGGGGTCGCTCTGAACACTGAAGCTTTCTTT.

The CDR3 is CASSLTSGPQYF. In DNA form, the CDR3 reads TGTGCCAGCAGCTTGACTAGCGGGCCTCAGTACTTC. The chain couples TRBV7-9 to TRBJ2-5; 10 bases line up with TRBD2. V shed 3 bases and J 11 bases; nucleotides not matched to a gene: 3. This CDR3 has 12 amino acids. Per germline, CDR1 SEHNR and CDR2 FQNEAQ (reference sequence).

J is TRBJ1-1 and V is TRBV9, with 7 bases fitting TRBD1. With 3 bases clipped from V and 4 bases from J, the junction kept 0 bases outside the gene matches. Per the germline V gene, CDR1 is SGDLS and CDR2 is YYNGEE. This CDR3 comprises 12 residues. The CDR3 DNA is TGTGCCAGCAGCGCAGGGGGCACTGAAGCTTTCTTT. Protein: CASSAGGTEAFF.

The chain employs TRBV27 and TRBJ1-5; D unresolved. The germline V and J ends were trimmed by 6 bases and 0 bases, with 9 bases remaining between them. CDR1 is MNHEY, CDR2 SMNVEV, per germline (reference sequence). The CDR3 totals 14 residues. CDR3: CASRPALSNQPQHF. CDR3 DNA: TGTGCCAGCAGACCCGCACTTAGCAATCAGCCCCAGCATTTT.

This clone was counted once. This CDR3 is CASSIDGNQPQHF. In nucleotides, the CDR3 is TGTGCCAGTAGTATCGACGGCAATCAGCCCCAGCATTTT. The J gene is TRBJ1-5, the V gene TRBV19; the D is unclear. Between the trimmed V and J ends, which lost 3 bases and 2 bases, there was a span of 5 bases. From germline, CDR1 is LNHDA and CDR2 SQIVND (reference sequence). The CDR3 runs 13 residues. Combining the CDR3 with reference TRBV19 and TRBJ1-5 gives the whole variable domain DGGITQSPKYLFRKEGQNVTLSCEQNLNHDAMYWYRQDPGQGLRLIYYSQIVNDFQKGDIAEGYSVSREKKESFPLTVTSAQKNPTAFYLCASSIDGNQPQHFGDGTRLSIL.

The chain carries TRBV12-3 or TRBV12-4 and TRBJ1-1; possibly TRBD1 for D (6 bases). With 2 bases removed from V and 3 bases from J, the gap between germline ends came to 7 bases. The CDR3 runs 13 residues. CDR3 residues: CASSLKGDTEAFF. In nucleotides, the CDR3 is TGTGCCAGCAGTTTAAAGGGGGACACTGAAGCTTTCTTT.